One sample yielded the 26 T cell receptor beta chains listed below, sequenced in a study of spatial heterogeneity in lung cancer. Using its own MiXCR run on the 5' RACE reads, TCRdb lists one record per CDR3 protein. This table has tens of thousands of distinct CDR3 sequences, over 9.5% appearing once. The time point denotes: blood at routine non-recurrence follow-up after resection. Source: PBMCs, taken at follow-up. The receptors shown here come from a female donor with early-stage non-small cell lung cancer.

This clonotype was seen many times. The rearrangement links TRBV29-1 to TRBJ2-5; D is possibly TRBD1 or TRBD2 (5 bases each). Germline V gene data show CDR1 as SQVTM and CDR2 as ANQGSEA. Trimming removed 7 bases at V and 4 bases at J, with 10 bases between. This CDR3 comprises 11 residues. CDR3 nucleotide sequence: TGCAGCGGGGATGGGGGAGAGACCCAGTACTTC. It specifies CSGDGGETQYF. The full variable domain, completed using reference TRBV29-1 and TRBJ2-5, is SAVISQKPSRDICQRGTSLTIQCQVDSQVTMMFWYRQQPGQSLTLIATANQGSEATYESGFVIDKFPISRPNLTFSTLTVSNMSPEDSSIYLCSGDGGETQYFGPGTRLLVL.

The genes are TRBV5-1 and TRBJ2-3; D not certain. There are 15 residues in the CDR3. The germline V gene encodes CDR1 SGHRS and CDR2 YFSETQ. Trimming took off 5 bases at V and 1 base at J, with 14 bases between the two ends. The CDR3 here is CASSFRAAGTDTQYF. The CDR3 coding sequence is TGCGCCAGCAGTTTCCGGGCAGCCGGCACAGATACGCAGTATTTT.

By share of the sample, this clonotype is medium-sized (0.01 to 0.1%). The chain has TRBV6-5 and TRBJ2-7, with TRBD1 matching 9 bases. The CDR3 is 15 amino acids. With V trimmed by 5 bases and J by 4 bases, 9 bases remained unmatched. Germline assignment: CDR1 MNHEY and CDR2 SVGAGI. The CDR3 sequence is CASSNGQGRQYEQYF. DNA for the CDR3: TGTGCCAGCAGTAACGGACAGGGGAGACAATACGAGCAGTACTTC.

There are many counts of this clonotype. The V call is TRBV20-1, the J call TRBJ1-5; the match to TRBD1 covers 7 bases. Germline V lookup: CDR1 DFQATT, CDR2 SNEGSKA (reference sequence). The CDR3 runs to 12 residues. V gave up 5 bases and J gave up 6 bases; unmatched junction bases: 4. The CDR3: CSARQGTQPQHF. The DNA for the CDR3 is TGCAGTGCTCGACAGGGCACTCAGCCCCAGCATTTT.

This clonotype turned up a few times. For the CDR3, the DNA is TGTGCCAGCAGTTACGGAGCGAACGATGAGCAGTTCTTC. This gives the protein CASSYGANDEQFF. The V call is TRBV6-5, the J call TRBJ2-1; D gene uncertain. CDR3 length equals 13 residues. Germline CDR1 is MNHEY and CDR2 is SVGAGI. Trimming took off 2 bases at V and 8 bases at J, with 10 bases between the two ends.

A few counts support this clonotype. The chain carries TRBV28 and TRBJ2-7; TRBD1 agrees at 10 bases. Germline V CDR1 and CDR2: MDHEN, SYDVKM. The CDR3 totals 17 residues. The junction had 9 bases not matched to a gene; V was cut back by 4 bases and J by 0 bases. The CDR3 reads CASSSYRDRGFSYEQYF. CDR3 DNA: TGTGCCAGCAGTTCCTACCGGGACAGGGGCTTCTCCTACGAGCAGTACTTC.

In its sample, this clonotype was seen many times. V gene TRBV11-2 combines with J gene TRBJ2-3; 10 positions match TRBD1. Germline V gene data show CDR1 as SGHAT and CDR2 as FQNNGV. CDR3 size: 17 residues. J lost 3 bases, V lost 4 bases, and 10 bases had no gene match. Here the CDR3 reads CASSYPRDRGLTDTQYF. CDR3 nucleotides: TGTGCCAGCAGCTACCCCAGAGACAGGGGGCTAACAGATACGCAGTATTTT.

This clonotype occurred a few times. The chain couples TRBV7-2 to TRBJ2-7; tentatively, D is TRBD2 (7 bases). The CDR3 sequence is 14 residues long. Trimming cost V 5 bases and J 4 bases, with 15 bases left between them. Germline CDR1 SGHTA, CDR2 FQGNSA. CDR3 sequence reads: CASSPRGPEYEQYF. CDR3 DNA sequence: TGTGCCAGCAGCCCGCGGGGGCCTGAATACGAGCAGTACTTC.

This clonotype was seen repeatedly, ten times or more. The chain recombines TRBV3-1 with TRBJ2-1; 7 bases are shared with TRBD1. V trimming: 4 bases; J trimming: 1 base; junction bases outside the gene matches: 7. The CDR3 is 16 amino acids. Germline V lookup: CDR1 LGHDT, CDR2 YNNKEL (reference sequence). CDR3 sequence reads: CASSPPTGKSYNEQFF. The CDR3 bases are TGTGCCAGCAGCCCCCCGACAGGGAAATCCTACAATGAGCAGTTCTTC.

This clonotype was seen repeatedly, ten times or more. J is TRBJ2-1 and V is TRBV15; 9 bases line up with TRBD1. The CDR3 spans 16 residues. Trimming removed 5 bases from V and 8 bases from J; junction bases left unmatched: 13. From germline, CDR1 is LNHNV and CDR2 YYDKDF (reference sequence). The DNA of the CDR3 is TGTGCCACCAGCCGCCCCGAGGACAGGGGTTCGGATGAGCAGTTCTTC. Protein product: CATSRPEDRGSDEQFF.

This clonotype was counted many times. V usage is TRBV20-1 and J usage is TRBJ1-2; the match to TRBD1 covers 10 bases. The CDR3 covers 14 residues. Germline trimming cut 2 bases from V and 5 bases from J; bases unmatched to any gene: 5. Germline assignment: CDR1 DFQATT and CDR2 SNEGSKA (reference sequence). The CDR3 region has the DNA TGCAGTGCTAGAAGACAGGGGGCGGAATATGGCTACACCTTC. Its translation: CSARRQGAEYGYTF.

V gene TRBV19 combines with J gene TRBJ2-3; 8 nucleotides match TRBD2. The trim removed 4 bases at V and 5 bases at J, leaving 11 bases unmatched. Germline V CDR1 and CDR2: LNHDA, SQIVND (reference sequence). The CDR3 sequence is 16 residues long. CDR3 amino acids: CASSSRSGALRDTQYF. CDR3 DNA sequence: TGTGCCAGTAGTAGCCGTAGCGGGGCCCTGAGAGATACGCAGTATTTT.

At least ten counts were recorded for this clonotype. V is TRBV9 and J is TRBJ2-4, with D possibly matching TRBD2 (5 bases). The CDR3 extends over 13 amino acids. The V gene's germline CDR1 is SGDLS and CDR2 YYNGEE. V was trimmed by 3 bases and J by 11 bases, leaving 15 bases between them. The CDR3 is CASSEGPIGVQYF. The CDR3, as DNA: TGTGCCAGCAGCGAAGGCCCAATCGGGGTTCAGTACTTC.

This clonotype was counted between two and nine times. In DNA form, the CDR3 reads TGTGCCACCTCGGTTCTTTCAGGGGGCGTTACAGATACGCAGTATTTT. It translates to CATSVLSGGVTDTQYF. V gene TRBV6-1 combines with J gene TRBJ2-3; 8 bases line up with TRBD1. CDR1 and CDR2 from the germline V gene are MNHNS and SASEGT. Trimming took 10 bases from V and 3 from J; bases not matched to a gene: 15. The CDR3 consists of 16 residues.

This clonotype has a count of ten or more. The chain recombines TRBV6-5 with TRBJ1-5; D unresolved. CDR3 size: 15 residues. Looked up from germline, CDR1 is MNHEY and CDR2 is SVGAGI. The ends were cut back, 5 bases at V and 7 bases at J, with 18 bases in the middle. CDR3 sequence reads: CASSPLPDGRQPQHF. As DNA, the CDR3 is TGTGCCAGCAGTCCCCTTCCCGACGGCCGGCAGCCCCAGCATTTT.

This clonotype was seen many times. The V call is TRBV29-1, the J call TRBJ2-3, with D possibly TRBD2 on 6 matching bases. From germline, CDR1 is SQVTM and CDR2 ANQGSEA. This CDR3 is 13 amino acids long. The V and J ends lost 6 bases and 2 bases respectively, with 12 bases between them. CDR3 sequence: CSVPSDLTDTQYF. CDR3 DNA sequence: TGCAGCGTACCTAGCGACCTCACAGATACGCAGTATTTT.

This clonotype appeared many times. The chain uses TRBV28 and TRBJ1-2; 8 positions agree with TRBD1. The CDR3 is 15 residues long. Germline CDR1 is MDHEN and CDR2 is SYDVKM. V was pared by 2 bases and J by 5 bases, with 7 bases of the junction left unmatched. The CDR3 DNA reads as TGTGCCAGCAGTTTAGGACAGGGTAGCCCTTATGGCTACACCTTC. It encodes CASSLGQGSPYGYTF.

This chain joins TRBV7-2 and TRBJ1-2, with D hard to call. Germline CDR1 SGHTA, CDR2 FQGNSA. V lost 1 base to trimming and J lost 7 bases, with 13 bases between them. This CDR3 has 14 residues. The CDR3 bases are TGTGCCAGCAGCTTAGATTTGGCGGCCATTGGCTACACCTTC. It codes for CASSLDLAAIGYTF.

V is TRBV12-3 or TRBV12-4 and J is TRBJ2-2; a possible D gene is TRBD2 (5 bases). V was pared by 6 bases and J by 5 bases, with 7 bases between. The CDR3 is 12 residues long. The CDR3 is CASSRGTGELFF. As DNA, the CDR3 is TGTGCCAGCAGCCGAGGGACCGGGGAGCTGTTTTTT.

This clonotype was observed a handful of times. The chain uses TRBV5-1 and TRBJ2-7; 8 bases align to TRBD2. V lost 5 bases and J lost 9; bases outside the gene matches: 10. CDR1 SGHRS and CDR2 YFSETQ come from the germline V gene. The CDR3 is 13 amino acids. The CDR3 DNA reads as TGCGCCAGCAGGTTAGGCGACCGGGAGGGGCAGTACTTC. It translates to CASRLGDREGQYF. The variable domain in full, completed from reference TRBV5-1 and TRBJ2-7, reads KAGVTQTPRYLIKTRGQQVTLSCSPISGHRSVSWYQQTPGQGLQFLFEYFSETQRNKGNFPGRFSGRQFSNSRSEMNVSTLELGDSALYLCASRLGDREGQYFGPGTRLTVT.

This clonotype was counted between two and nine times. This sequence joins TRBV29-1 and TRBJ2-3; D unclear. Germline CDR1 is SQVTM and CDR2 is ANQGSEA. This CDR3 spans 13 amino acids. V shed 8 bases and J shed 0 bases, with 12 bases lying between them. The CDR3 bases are TGCAGCTCCGGACGGACGAGCACAGATACGCAGTATTTT. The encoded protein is CSSGRTSTDTQYF.

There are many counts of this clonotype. The CDR3 region is CASSEGIYGYTF. CDR3 in DNA: TGTGCCAGCAGTGAAGGCATCTATGGCTACACCTTC. The genes are TRBV2 and TRBJ1-2; D uncertain. This CDR3 comprises 12 residues. Germline values: CDR1 SNHLY, CDR2 FYNNEI. Trimming left V 1 base short and J 4 bases short, with 4 bases between.

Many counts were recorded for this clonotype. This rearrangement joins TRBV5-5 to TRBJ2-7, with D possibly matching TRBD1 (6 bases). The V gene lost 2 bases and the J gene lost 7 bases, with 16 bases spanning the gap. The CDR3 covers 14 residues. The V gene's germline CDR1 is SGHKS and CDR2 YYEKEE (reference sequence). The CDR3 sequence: CASSFGTNLGEQYF. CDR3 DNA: TGTGCCAGCAGCTTCGGGACAAACCTCGGAGAGCAGTACTTC.

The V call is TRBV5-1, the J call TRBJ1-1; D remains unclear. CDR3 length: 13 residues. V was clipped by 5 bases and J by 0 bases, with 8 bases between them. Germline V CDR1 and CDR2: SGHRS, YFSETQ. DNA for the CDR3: TGCGCCAGCAGTACGGGATTGAACACTGAAGCTTTCTTT. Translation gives CASSTGLNTEAFF.

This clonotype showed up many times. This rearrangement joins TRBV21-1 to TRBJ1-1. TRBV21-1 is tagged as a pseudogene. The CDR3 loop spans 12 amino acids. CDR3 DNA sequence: TGTGCCAAACCTGACAAGAACACTGAAGCTTTCTTT. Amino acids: CAKPDKNTEAFF.

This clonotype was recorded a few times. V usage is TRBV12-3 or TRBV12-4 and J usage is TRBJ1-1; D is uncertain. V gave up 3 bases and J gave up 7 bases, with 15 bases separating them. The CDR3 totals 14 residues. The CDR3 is CASSFDHLFGEAFF. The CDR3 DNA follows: TGTGCCAGCAGTTTTGACCACCTTTTCGGTGAAGCTTTCTTT.